The rows below give T cell receptor beta chains drawn from one sample of a study of CD8+ T cells in alopecia areata. Libraries were prepared by immunoSEQ multiplex PCR; TCRdb keeps only in-frame clonotypes and omits some of them. Of 120,000 or so clones in the sample, more than 30% were seen once. Sequenced material: CD4+ T cells sorted from blood. These receptors came from a human donor with alopecia areata. The CDR3 runs from the conserved cysteine through the conserved F or W. A D gene is named only where the DNA matches it firmly. Clone size, where shown, is once, few, many, or a class for clones that have expanded.

clone_size j_call d_call v_call cdr3_aa cdr3_nt
few TRBJ1-3 - TRBV30 CAWRGQLSSGNTIYF TGTGCCTGGAGAGGACAGCTAAGCTCTGGAAACACCATATATTTT
- TRBJ1-2 TRBD1 TRBV29-1 CSAYPGQGAFTF TGCAGCGCCTACCCTGGACAGGGGGCATTCACCTTC
- TRBJ2-5 - TRBV7-2 CASSLGSTGRETQYF TGTGCCAGCAGCTTAGGGTCTACAGGCCGGGAGACCCAGTACTTC
few TRBJ2-1 TRBD2 TRBV19 CASKAETSGTINEQFF TGTGCCAGTAAAGCCGAGACTAGCGGGACGATCAATGAGCAGTTCTTC
few TRBJ1-1 - TRBV29-1 CSVRLLAGRMNTEAFF TGCAGCGTTCGCTTACTGGCAGGGCGGATGAACACTGAAGCTTTCTTT
- TRBJ2-5 TRBD2 TRBV5-4 CATSLGGTSGPQETQYF TGTGCCACCTCTCTCGGGGGGACTAGCGGGCCACAAGAGACCCAGTACTTC
- TRBJ2-7 TRBD2 TRBV29-1 CSVGLAGGSYEQYF TGCAGCGTTGGACTAGCGGGAGGGAGTTACGAGCAGTACTTC
- TRBJ1-6 - TRBV4-3 CASSPTVPHNSPLHF TGCGCCAGCAGCCCTACAGTACCTCATAATTCACCCCTCCACTTT
few TRBJ1-2 - TRBV14 CASSPRAGDGYTF TGTGCCAGCAGCCCGAGGGCAGGGGACGGCTACACCTTC
- TRBJ1-2 TRBD1 TRBV4-3 CASSHDRDSLYGYTF TGCGCCAGCAGCCATGACCGGGACAGCCTCTATGGCTACACCTTC
few TRBJ2-6 TRBD2 TRBV28 CASMGGEYGANVLTF TGTGCCAGCATGGGAGGGGAATATGGGGCCAACGTCCTGACTTTC
few TRBJ2-1 TRBD2 TRBV6-5 CASSYSRLAGGNEQFF TGTGCCAGCAGTTACTCCCGACTAGCGGGGGGAAATGAGCAGTTCTTC
- TRBJ1-6 - TRBV6-5 CASSRGGNNSPLHF TGTGCCAGTTCAAGGGGGGGAAATAATTCACCCCTCCACTTT
- TRBJ2-5 TRBD2 TRBV5-1 CASRFGASGETQYF TGCGCCAGCAGGTTTGGGGCTAGCGGGGAGACCCAGTACTTC
- TRBJ2-1 - TRBV5-1 CASSLARRGDEQFF TGCGCCAGCAGCTTGGCCCGCAGGGGCGATGAGCAGTTCTTC
- TRBJ2-5 - TRBV5-1 CASSLNVKEATQYF TGCGCCAGCAGCTTGAATGTCAAGGAGGCGACCCAGTACTTC
- TRBJ1-1 - TRBV18 CASSPDGTQTAEAFF TGTGCCAGCTCTCCCGACGGGACACAGACCGCAGAAGCTTTCTTT
- TRBJ1-6 - TRBV23-1 CASSPPGKAFQVDSPLHF TGCGCCAGCAGTCCCCCCGGGAAGGCGTTCCAGGTGGATTCACCCCTCCACTTT
few TRBJ2-7 - TRBV7-2 CASGNYEQYF TGTGCCAGCGGAAACTACGAGCAGTACTTC
once TRBJ1-2 - TRBV7-8 CASSLDSDLYGYTF TGTGCCAGCAGCTTAGATTCCGACCTCTATGGCTACACCTTC
- TRBJ1-4 - TRBV5-1 CASSRATNEKLFF TGCGCCAGCAGCAGGGCCACTAATGAAAAACTGTTTTTT
few TRBJ2-3 - TRBV29-1 CSGKRGSHTDTQYF TGCAGCGGGAAAAGGGGGTCCCACACAGATACGCAGTATTTT
- TRBJ2-3 TRBD2 TRBV30 CAWSASGRAVPGTDTQYF TGTGCCTGGAGTGCTAGCGGGAGGGCCGTACCTGGCACAGATACGCAGTATTTT
few TRBJ2-2 TRBD1 TRBV29-1 CSVARQGATGELFF TGCAGCGTTGCCCGACAGGGTGCGACCGGGGAGCTGTTTTTT
- TRBJ2-7 TRBD2 TRBV7-2 CASSAILRTSFNEQYF TGTGCCAGCAGCGCAATCCTCCGGACTAGCTTCAACGAGCAGTACTTC
- TRBJ1-2 - TRBV29-1 CSVEVSGAGYTF TGCAGCGTTGAGGTTTCAGGGGCTGGCTACACCTTC
- TRBJ2-3 - TRBV25-1 CASSEGTPDTQYF TGTGCCAGCAGTGAAGGGACTCCAGATACGCAGTATTTT
- TRBJ1-5 - TRBV4-1 CASSQDQGRGGNQPQHF TGCGCCAGCAGCCAAGATCAAGGCAGGGGAGGAAATCAGCCCCAGCATTTT
- TRBJ2-7 TRBD2 TRBV7-2 CASRPLGEGAREQYF TGTGCCAGCAGACCCCTGGGGGAGGGCGCCCGAGAGCAGTACTTC
few TRBJ1-2 TRBD1 TRBV19 CASSRQGIDGYTF TGTGCCAGTAGTCGACAGGGAATCGATGGCTACACCTTC
few TRBJ2-5 TRBD1 TRBV7-2 CASSRPDRAETQYF TGTGCCAGCAGCCGACCGGACAGGGCGGAGACCCAGTACTTC
- TRBJ2-2 TRBD2 TRBV30 CASLPAGVAGELFF TGTGCCTCCTTGCCAGCGGGAGTTGCCGGGGAGCTGTTTTTT
few TRBJ2-3 - TRBV29-1 CSVGGGRASTDTQYF TGCAGCGTTGGAGGTGGGAGAGCTAGCACAGATACGCAGTATTTT
few TRBJ2-1 TRBD2 TRBV30 CAWSILADRHEQFF TGTGCCTGGAGTATTCTAGCGGATCGGCATGAGCAGTTCTTC
- TRBJ2-7 - TRBV4-3 CASSHLGAGSYEQYF TGCGCCAGCAGCCACTTAGGAGCGGGCTCCTACGAGCAGTACTTC
- TRBJ2-1 - TRBV29-1 CSGGNGYNEQFF TGCAGCGGCGGGAACGGTTACAATGAGCAGTTCTTC
- TRBJ2-5 - TRBV6-5 CASSYSVGGQETQYF TGTGCCAGCAGTTACTCGGTAGGGGGGCAGGAGACCCAGTACTTC
- TRBJ1-5 TRBD1 TRBV29-1 CSVGQGANQPQHF TGCAGCGTTGGACAGGGAGCCAATCAGCCCCAGCATTTT
few TRBJ1-2 - TRBV29-1 CSVEGWGFYGYTF TGCAGCGTTGAGGGATGGGGTTTTTATGGCTACACCTTC
- TRBJ2-1 TRBD1 TRBV30 CAWSWTGRNEQFF TGTGCCTGGAGTTGGACAGGGCGAAATGAGCAGTTCTTC
- TRBJ2-2 TRBD1 TRBV29-1 CSVNRGRAGELFF TGCAGCGTGAACAGGGGGCGCGCCGGGGAGCTGTTTTTT
once TRBJ2-7 - TRBV5-1 CASSLAEGYGYEQYF TGCGCCAGCAGCTTGGCCGAAGGGTACGGCTACGAGCAGTACTTC
- TRBJ2-4 TRBD2 TRBV27 CASSFTSGRNIQYF TGTGCCAGCAGTTTTACTAGCGGGAGAAACATTCAGTACTTC
few TRBJ2-7 TRBD1 TRBV5-1 CASSWTGSEQYF TGCGCCAGCAGCTGGACAGGGTCCGAGCAGTACTTC
- TRBJ2-7 - TRBV29-1 CSVEGQGGYEQYF TGCAGCGTTGAAGGGCAGGGTGGTTACGAGCAGTACTTC
few TRBJ2-7 - TRBV29-1 CSVLTLQLGADEQYF TGCAGCGTCCTAACCTTACAGTTAGGGGCCGACGAGCAGTACTTC
- TRBJ2-6 - TRBV11-2 CASSLGSGSGANVLTF TGTGCCAGCAGCTTAGGTTCGGGCTCTGGGGCCAACGTCCTGACTTTC
- TRBJ2-2 TRBD2 TRBV4-2 CASSQDPLAGTGELFF TGTGCCAGCAGCCAAGATCCACTAGCGGGGACCGGGGAGCTGTTTTTT
few TRBJ2-7 - TRBV28 CASSLGYEQYF TGTGCCAGCAGTTTAGGGTACGAGCAGTACTTC
few TRBJ2-6 - TRBV28 CASSSHTAGANVLTF TGTGCCAGCAGTTCACATACCGCTGGGGCCAACGTCCTGACTTTC
- TRBJ2-3 - TRBV2 CASGGDGFGSTDTQYF TGTGCCAGTGGAGGGGACGGATTTGGGAGCACAGATACGCAGTATTTT
- TRBJ2-3 TRBD2 TRBV5-6 CASSLASIERGGYTDTQYF TGTGCCAGCAGCTTGGCCTCGATAGAGCGGGGGGGTTACACAGATACGCAGTATTTT